Described below is a single T cell receptor beta chain sequence and its context. Its antigen is as yet unknown. The data originate from a study of cytomegalovirus exposure and HLA in healthy donors. Study-wide points: Most likely, a cluster of highly shared sequence variants arose as a sequencing artifact.

While unrecorded immune exposures were likely, the donors were nominally healthy when sampled. PCR amplification relied on 60 Vbeta primers (plus 13 Jbeta primers). Profiled with immunoSEQ multiplex PCR; TCRdb holds only in-frame clones, not every one. The sample lists 100,000 to 150,000 clones; around 76% were seen once. Sequenced sample: PBMCs. The sequence came from a middle-aged man in good health and CMV-seropositive.

The CDR3 DNA reads TGTGCCAGCAGCGAGGCAGGGTACCACGAGCAGTACTTC. It is translated as CASSEAGYHEQYF. This sequence joins TRBV7-9 and TRBJ2-7, with D possibly being TRBD1 (5 bases). Trimming stripped 5 bases from V and 5 bases from J, with 13 bases between. This CDR3 has 13 residues. Germline CDR1 is SEHNR and CDR2 is FQNEAQ (reference sequence).